The sequence of this TCR beta chain was determined in a study of blood T cell repertoires in COVID-19. In the study overall: Researchers got acute and convalescent COVID-19 samples from the United States, Italy and Spain.

Trimming removed 8 bases at V and 1 base at J, with 11 bases between. The V gene's germline CDR1 is MNHEY and CDR2 SVGAGI. The CDR3 is 13 residues long. Sequenced by immunoSEQ multiplex PCR; TCRdb stores in-frame clones only, minus some. This table has around 250,000 clones, roughly 91% appearing once. Individuals drawn from some 25 US areas were about 18 to 100 years old. In assigning cohorts, the study relied on participant-reported clinical history. Cohort 3 recovery required two negative PCRs, clearance, or symptom resolution. The sequenced sample was PBMCs or T cells enriched from blood (not recorded which). This clonotype originated in a woman in her twenties or thirties who had recovered from COVID-19. The rearrangement uses TRBV6-5 and TRBJ1-1; D is unresolved. CDR3 DNA sequence: TGTGCCAGCCGTATATGGAGGAACACTGAAGCTTTCTTT. Its translation is CASRIWRNTEAFF.